This T cell receptor beta chain stems from a study of T cells in Graves' hyperthyroidism and ophthalmopathy. TCR beta CDR3 sequences were amplified from RNA transcripts. In the first-round RT-PCR of the TCR CDR3, the HTBI primer set was used. TCRdb re-analysed the multiplex PCR reads in MiXCR, keeping a single row per CDR3 protein. The top ten clones hold approximately 13% of a sample with about 600,000 distinct CDR3 sequences, approximately 14% of them seen once. In its sample, this clonotype was seen many times. Germline V gene sequence: CDR1 SGHTA, CDR2 FQGNSA. The CDR3 runs 14 residues. V lost 5 bases to trimming and J lost 5 bases, with 14 bases between them.

Material: blood. The chain combines TRBV7-2 with TRBJ2-3; D gene uncertain. The sequence came from a woman aged 45-59 years with Graves' ophthalmopathy. CDR3 DNA sequence: TGTGCCAGCAGCCCCCCCCCGGGCAGAGATACGCAGTATTTT. Translated: CASSPPPGRDTQYF.